These 20 T cell receptor beta chains were sequenced from one sample in a study of neurological immune-mediated disorders. TCRdb itself ran the 5' RACE reads through MiXCR, one entry per CDR3 protein. The sample holds 65,000 to 90,000 distinct CDR3 sequences; 10% to 13% are singletons and the top ten take roughly 2%. The sequenced material came from PBMCs. The receptor set was obtained from a middle-aged man in good health.

In the case of this clonotype: An end of the junction does not agree with germline; a read error may underlie this. The rearrangement joins TRBV27 to TRBJ2-3, with D perhaps given as TRBD1 or TRBD2 (5 bases each). This CDR3 has 16 residues. Germline V lookup: CDR1 MNHEY, CDR2 SMNVEV (reference sequence). The CDR3 nucleotides read TGTGCCAGCCACTTCACGGGGCCTCCTGGGGGATATACACAGTATTTT. It codes for CASHFTGPPGGYTQYF.

This clonotype showed up many times. The J gene is TRBJ2-2, the V gene TRBV20-1; TRBD2 aligns across 9 bases. Germline lookup yields CDR1 DFQATT and CDR2 SNEGSKA (reference sequence). The CDR3 covers 16 residues. J lost 5 bases, V lost 0 bases, and 7 bases had no gene match. In DNA, the CDR3 is TGCAGTGCTAGAGATCGGCTAGCGGGATGGACCGGGGAGCTGTTTTTT. Residues: CSARDRLAGWTGELFF.

This clonotype was observed many times. The chain uses TRBV28 and TRBJ2-7; TRBD2 agrees at 9 bases. The CDR3 totals 16 residues. V was pared by 3 bases and J by 2 bases, with 8 bases of the junction left unmatched. The germline CDR1 and CDR2 sequences are MDHEN and SYDVKM. The CDR3 region has the DNA TGTGCCAGCAGTTTTAATTCCCTAGCGGGGACCTACGAGCAGTACTTC. Translated: CASSFNSLAGTYEQYF.

This clonotype was picked up many times. The V and J genes are TRBV2 and TRBJ2-7, with 7 positions matching TRBD1. J was trimmed by 4 bases and V by 10 bases; bases with no gene match: 10. The germline gives CDR1 SNHLY, CDR2 FYNNEI. There are 13 residues in the CDR3. CDR3 residues: CATLSRDRYEQYF. In nucleotides, the CDR3 is TGTGCCACCCTAAGTCGGGACAGATACGAGCAGTACTTC.

This clonotype was seen repeatedly, ten times or more. The chain has TRBV7-2 and TRBJ1-3; D unclear. The CDR3 extends over 15 amino acids. The V end was cut by 4 bases, the J end by 0 bases, with 10 bases between. CDR1 is SGHTA and CDR2 is FQGNSA in the germline V gene. The CDR3 region has the DNA TGTGCCAGCAGCTCCTTGGATAGCTCTGGAAACACCATATATTTT. As protein: CASSSLDSSGNTIYF.

This clonotype was seen at least ten times. J is TRBJ2-7 and V is TRBV28, with D possibly being TRBD1 (6 bases). V was cut by 5 bases and J by 5 bases, with 25 bases left in between. The CDR3 is made up of 17 amino acids. Germline V gene lookup returns CDR1 MDHEN and CDR2 SYDVKM. CDR3 sequence: CASSTRTAYPPGHEQYF. CDR3 in DNA: TGTGCCAGCAGTACTCGGACAGCGTACCCCCCGGGGCACGAGCAGTACTTC. The variable domain in full, with the rest retrieved from reference TRBV28 and TRBJ2-7, is DVKVTQSSRYLVKRTGEKVFLECVQDMDHENMFWYRQDPGLGLRLIYFSYDVKMKEKGDIPEGYSVSREKKERFSLILESASTNQTSMYLCASSTRTAYPPGHEQYFGPGTRLTVT.

In this sample, this clonotype turned up once. This may arise from a read error, as a much more abundant clone is one base away. The chain joins TRBV20-1 to TRBJ1-2; D is unclear. The V gene lost 1 base and the J gene lost 6 bases, with 12 bases spanning the gap. CDR1 and CDR2 from the germline V gene are DFQATT and SNEGSKA (reference sequence). The CDR3 extends over 13 amino acids. The CDR3: CSARVGGNNGYTF. CDR3 coding DNA: TGCAGTGCTAGAGTGGGAGGGAACAATGGCTACACCTTC.

This clonotype was seen many times. The rearrangement joins TRBV10-3 to TRBJ1-1; a possible D gene is TRBD1 (5 bases). CDR1 is ENHRY and CDR2 is SYGVKD in the germline V gene. V was pared by 6 bases and J by 2 bases, with 13 bases between. The CDR3 sequence is 14 residues long. The CDR3 loop reads CAIRPGRINTEAFF. DNA for the CDR3: TGTGCCATCAGACCGGGACGGATTAACACTGAAGCTTTCTTT.

This clonotype has at least ten counts. The genes are TRBV20-1 and TRBJ2-3; the D gene is possibly TRBD2 (6 bases). This CDR3 is 14 amino acids long. Trimming took 0 bases from V and 3 from J, leaving 10 bases between them. CDR1 DFQATT and CDR2 SNEGSKA come from the germline V gene (reference sequence). The CDR3 sequence is CSARDARGTDTQYF. CDR3 coding DNA: TGCAGTGCTAGAGACGCTCGGGGGACAGATACGCAGTATTTT.

V gene TRBV30 combines with J gene TRBJ1-2, with a tentative D call TRBD1 (6 bases). CDR1 and CDR2 from the germline V gene are GTSNPN and SVGIG (reference sequence). The CDR3 extends over 15 amino acids. V was cut by 1 base and J by 6 bases, with 18 bases left in between. The DNA for the CDR3 is TGTGCCTGGAGTGCCCTAACAGGGTCAGCAAATGGCTACACCTTC. Its translation: CAWSALTGSANGYTF. Variable domain in full (rest from reference TRBV30 and TRBJ1-2): SQTIHQWPATLVQPVGSPLSLECTVEGTSNPNLYWYRQAAGRGLQLLFYSVGIGQISSEVPQNLSASRPQDRQFILSSKKLLLSDSGFYLCAWSALTGSANGYTFGSGTRLTVV.

This clonotype appeared many times. The chain uses TRBV28 and TRBJ2-2; TRBD2 might be the D (6 bases). V was clipped by 0 bases and J by 1 base, with 9 bases between them. Per the germline V gene, CDR1 is MDHEN and CDR2 is SYDVKM. The length of the CDR3 is 16 residues. CDR3: CASSLWPGENTGELFF. Written as DNA, the CDR3 is TGTGCCAGCAGTTTATGGCCGGGGGAGAACACCGGGGAGCTGTTTTTT.

In this sample, this clonotype turned up many times. The chain combines TRBV7-9 with TRBJ2-5; no clear D. Germline loops: CDR1 SEHNR, CDR2 FQNEAQ (reference sequence). The CDR3 is 14 amino acids. Trimming pared 1 base from V and 2 bases from J, leaving 8 bases between. CDR3 sequence: CASSLDYLQETQYF. As DNA, the CDR3 is TGTGCCAGCAGCTTAGACTACTTGCAAGAGACCCAGTACTTC.

This clonotype was found a few times. The V call is TRBV20-1, the J call TRBJ2-3; no clear D. This CDR3 is built from 15 residues. Trimming took 3 bases from V and 0 from J, leaving 13 bases between them. Germline lookup yields CDR1 DFQATT and CDR2 SNEGSKA (reference sequence). The CDR3, as DNA: TGCAGTGCTAGGAAACTCTTTGGAAGCACAGATACGCAGTATTTT. It encodes CSARKLFGSTDTQYF.

This clonotype was observed many times. This sequence joins TRBV12-3 or TRBV12-4 and TRBJ1-5; D remains ambiguous. The CDR3 length is 13 residues. Trimming removed 1 base from V and 6 bases from J, with 7 bases in between. The CDR3: CASSLGWGQPQHF. The CDR3, as DNA: TGTGCCAGCAGTTTAGGGTGGGGTCAGCCCCAGCATTTT.

In this sample, this clonotype turned up a few times. The chain couples TRBV6-5 to TRBJ2-2; D is possibly TRBD2 (6 bases). Germline V gene lookup returns CDR1 MNHEY and CDR2 SVGAGI. Trimming left V 5 bases short and J 7 bases short, with 17 bases between. The CDR3 is 15 amino acids. This CDR3 reads CASSNPGTGFGELFF. CDR3 DNA sequence: TGTGCCAGCAGTAATCCCGGGACTGGGTTCGGGGAGCTGTTTTTT.

This clonotype was counted many times. The genes are TRBV5-1 and TRBJ1-1; 7 nucleotides line up with TRBD1. The CDR3 extends over 14 amino acids. V was clipped by 4 bases and J by 1 base; unmatched bases: 4. Per germline, CDR1 SGHRS and CDR2 YFSETQ. The DNA for the CDR3 is TGCGCCAGCAGCCCAGGGGGGGCGAACACTGAAGCTTTCTTT. It is translated as CASSPGGANTEAFF.

This clonotype was counted many times. The genes are TRBV7-2 and TRBJ2-2, with 12 nucleotides matching TRBD1. This CDR3 contains 16 residues. Germline V gives CDR1 SGHTA, CDR2 FQGNSA. V lost 3 bases and J lost 2; bases outside the gene matches: 1. The CDR3 spells CASSFGTGGNTGELFF. The CDR3, as DNA: TGTGCCAGCAGCTTCGGGACAGGGGGCAACACCGGGGAGCTGTTTTTT.

Ten or more counts support this clonotype. This chain connects TRBV2 to TRBJ1-2; the D gene is possibly TRBD1 (6 bases). CDR1 and CDR2 from the germline V gene are SNHLY and FYNNEI. The CDR3 is 17 residues long. Trimming removed 4 bases from V and 4 bases from J, with 22 bases in between. The CDR3 region has the DNA TGTGCCAGCAGTGTCATCTCTTCCCGGACAGACCCCTATGGCTACACCTTC. Translated, it gives CASSVISSRTDPYGYTF.

This clonotype was picked up many times. This chain links TRBV12-3 or TRBV12-4 with TRBJ2-5, with 9 bases matching TRBD2. The CDR3 consists of 19 residues. The V segment lost 6 bases and the J segment 3 bases; nucleotides outside the gene matches: 20. CDR3 region: CASSQTPGLAVARKETQYF. The CDR3 DNA is TGTGCCAGCAGCCAAACCCCGGGACTAGCTGTAGCAAGGAAAGAGACCCAGTACTTC.

This clonotype has ten or more counts. The rearrangement joins TRBV20-1 to TRBJ1-2; D is ambiguous. With 3 bases removed from V and 6 bases from J, the gap between germline ends came to 11 bases. The CDR3 is made up of 12 amino acids. The germline V gene encodes CDR1 DFQATT and CDR2 SNEGSKA (reference sequence). The CDR3 DNA sequence: TGCAGTGCTAGCTGGGGATCGGATGGCTACACCTTC. Translated, it gives CSASWGSDGYTF.